What follows are 20 T cell receptor beta chains derived from one specimen sequenced in a study of blood T cell repertoires in COVID-19. Libraries were prepared by immunoSEQ multiplex PCR; TCRdb keeps only in-frame clonotypes and omits some of them. This sample has some 300,000 clones, with 85% to 90% found just once. The sample comprised peripheral blood. The source is a woman in her fifties or sixties with COVID-19, enrolled during active disease.

This clone has a single count. The chain recombines TRBV30 with TRBJ2-4; tentative D call: TRBD2 (6 bases). The CDR3 runs 12 residues. Trimming took off 4 bases at V and 9 bases at J, with 13 bases between the two ends. Per germline, CDR1 GTSNPN and CDR2 SVGIG (reference sequence). CDR3 DNA: TGTGCCTGGAACGGCGGGGTCGGCATTCAGTACTTC. Translation: CAWNGGVGIQYF. The full variable domain, with the rest looked up from reference TRBV30 and TRBJ2-4, is SQTIHQWPATLVQPVGSPLSLECTVEGTSNPNLYWYRQAAGRGLQLLFYSVGIGQISSEVPQNLSASRPQDRQFILSSKKLLLSDSGFYLCAWNGGVGIQYFGAGTRLSVL.

CDR3 DNA: TGTGCCAGCAGCGGGGGGGGCTGGCAAGAGACCCAGTACTTC. As protein: CASSGGGWQETQYF. The V and J genes are TRBV9 and TRBJ2-5; a possible D gene is TRBD2 (7 bases). The V gene's germline CDR1 is SGDLS and CDR2 YYNGEE. V was clipped by 3 bases and J by 2 bases, with 11 bases between them. The CDR3 spans 14 residues.

The CDR3 region has the DNA TGTGCCACCAGTGATTTGAGAGGGCGGGAGGGGGCTAGGGACAGGGGGCAGTTCTTC. As protein: CATSDLRGREGARDRGQFF. The chain employs TRBV24-1 and TRBJ2-1; D possibly corresponds to TRBD1 (10 bases). This CDR3 has 19 residues. Looked up from germline, CDR1 is KGHDR and CDR2 is SFDVKD. V dropped 0 bases and J dropped 12 bases, with 29 bases sitting between them.

J is TRBJ1-2 and V is TRBV6-2 or TRBV6-3; 9 bases are shared with TRBD1. Trimming cost V 2 bases and J 5 bases; bases outside gene matches: 3. There are 14 residues in the CDR3. Germline-derived CDR1 and CDR2 are MNHEY and SVGEGT. The CDR3 DNA sequence: TGTGCCAGCAGTTACCTGGGACAGGGATATGGCTACACCTTC. It specifies CASSYLGQGYGYTF.

This clone was detected only once. V is TRBV6-6 and J is TRBJ2-2; TRBD1 is a possible D gene (6 bases). Trimming pared 7 bases from V and 4 bases from J, leaving 10 bases between. Germline CDR1 is MNHNY and CDR2 is SVGAGI (reference sequence). CDR3 size: 13 residues. The CDR3 here is CASTGQSTGELFF. The CDR3 DNA is TGTGCCAGCACCGGACAGTCCACCGGGGAGCTGTTTTTT.

The CDR3 is CASSYEGNSPLHF. The DNA of the CDR3 is TGTGCCAGCAGTTACGAGGGTAATTCACCCCTCCACTTT. The chain combines TRBV6-6 with TRBJ1-6, with D hard to call. V lost 2 bases and J 6 bases, leaving 5 bases between the germline ends. The CDR3 is 13 residues long. Germline V lookup: CDR1 MNHNY, CDR2 SVGAGI (reference sequence).

The CDR3 DNA is TGTGCCAGCAGCCCCTCGGGGGATTCACCCCTCCACTTT. The encoded protein is CASSPSGDSPLHF. The chain employs TRBV9 and TRBJ1-6, with D perhaps TRBD1 (5 bases). The CDR3 runs to 13 residues. Deletions cut 4 bases from V and 8 bases from J, with 10 bases between. CDR1 and CDR2 from the germline V gene are SGDLS and YYNGEE.

The V and J genes are TRBV9 and TRBJ1-3, with D perhaps matching TRBD1 (6 bases). The CDR3 extends over 16 amino acids. Trimming removed 4 bases from V and 4 bases from J, with 18 bases in between. Germline V lookup: CDR1 SGDLS, CDR2 YYNGEE. The CDR3 reads CASSSLQGKSGNTIYF. In DNA, the CDR3 is TGTGCCAGCAGCTCATTACAGGGAAAGTCCGGAAACACCATATATTTT.

The gene calls are TRBV19 and TRBJ1-2; possibly TRBD1 for D (5 bases). V was cut by 3 bases and J by 4 bases, with 12 bases left in between. Per the germline V gene, CDR1 is LNHDA and CDR2 is SQIVND (reference sequence). This CDR3 is 14 amino acids long. CDR3 sequence (DNA): TGTGCCAGTAGTATTACAGGAACCTCCTATGGCTACACCTTC. This gives the protein CASSITGTSYGYTF.

V usage is TRBV6-1 and J usage is TRBJ2-1; 10 bases are a match to TRBD1. The V gene end was trimmed by 3 bases and the J gene end by 4 bases; junction bases not matched to a gene: 9. The CDR3 contains 17 residues. Germline CDR1 and CDR2: MNHNS and SASEGT. CDR3 coding DNA: TGTGCCAGCAGTGATCGTATCCGGGACAGGGGTTACAATGAGCAGTTCTTC. Translated, it gives CASSDRIRDRGYNEQFF.

The J gene is TRBJ1-4, the V gene TRBV30, with 8 positions matching TRBD1. Germline V gives CDR1 GTSNPN, CDR2 SVGIG (reference sequence). This CDR3 is built from 16 residues. V shed 2 bases and J 2 bases; nucleotides not matched to a gene: 7. The CDR3 DNA follows: TGTGCCTGGAGTTCCACTCAGGGGGCGACTAATGAAAAACTGTTTTTT. This sequence encodes CAWSSTQGATNEKLFF. Filled out from reference TRBV30 and TRBJ1-4, the complete variable domain reads SQTIHQWPATLVQPVGSPLSLECTVEGTSNPNLYWYRQAAGRGLQLLFYSVGIGQISSEVPQNLSASRPQDRQFILSSKKLLLSDSGFYLCAWSSTQGATNEKLFFGSGTQLSVL.

The chain uses TRBV7-9 and TRBJ1-2; D is uncertain. This CDR3 comprises 13 residues. Per germline, CDR1 SEHNR and CDR2 FQNEAQ (reference sequence). The V end lost 1 base, the J end lost 4 bases, and 7 bases lay between the germline ends. The CDR3 DNA sequence: TGTGCCAGCAGCTTAGTTGGAGGCTATGGCTACACCTTC. It is translated as CASSLVGGYGYTF.

The gene calls are TRBV9 and TRBJ2-3, with D maybe TRBD2 (5 bases). The CDR3 covers 14 residues. Between the trimmed V and J ends, which lost 4 bases and 3 bases, there was a span of 12 bases. Germline V gene sequence: CDR1 SGDLS, CDR2 YYNGEE. CDR3 nucleotides: TGTGCCAGCAGCCGCGACCCGGGGACAGATACGCAGTATTTT. This translates into CASSRDPGTDTQYF.

J is TRBJ1-2 and V is TRBV9; D not certain. Germline CDR1 reads SGDLS; CDR2 reads YYNGEE. This CDR3 region has 16 residues. The V end lost 1 base, the J end lost 0 bases, and 13 bases lay between the germline ends. The CDR3 bases are TGTGCCAGCAGCGTACTTCCCGACAACTCTAACTATGGCTACACCTTC. Translation: CASSVLPDNSNYGYTF. The full variable domain, completed using reference TRBV9 and TRBJ1-2, is DSGVTQTPKHLITATGQRVTLRCSPRSGDLSVYWYQQSLDQGLQFLIQYYNGEERAKGNILERFSAQQFPDLHSELNLSSLELGDSALYFCASSVLPDNSNYGYTFGSGTRLTVV.

The rearrangement uses TRBV12-2 and TRBJ2-3; whether TRBD2, the table's D call, matches the DNA was not checked. TRBV12-2 is shown as a pseudogene. This CDR3 spans 16 amino acids. CDR3 sequence reads: CASRFRPGRRTDTQYF. CDR3 coding DNA: TGTGCAAGTCGCTTTAGACCCGGGAGAAGGACAGATACGCAGTATTTT.

The chain is built from TRBV7-9 and TRBJ2-2, with 8 bases fitting TRBD1. Germline V gene sequence: CDR1 SEHNR, CDR2 FQNEAQ (reference sequence). V shed 6 bases and J 4 bases; nucleotides not matched to a gene: 10. The CDR3 spans 16 residues. The CDR3 DNA reads TGTGCCAGCAGACCCCCAGGGGGCTCGGTCACCGGGGAGCTGTTTTTT. This gives the protein CASRPPGGSVTGELFF.

This clone was recorded a few times. The J gene is TRBJ1-6, the V gene TRBV15; maybe TRBD1 (6 bases). The CDR3 extends over 18 amino acids. Per germline, CDR1 LNHNV and CDR2 YYDKDF (reference sequence). V lost 0 bases, J lost 9 bases, and 21 bases lay in between. DNA of the CDR3: TGTGCCACCAGCAGAGATGGGAGGGGGACGGGGCATCGTTCACCCCTCCACTTT. Protein product: CATSRDGRGTGHRSPLHF.

The V call is TRBV7-9, the J call TRBJ2-3; tentative D call: TRBD2 (6 bases). Per germline, CDR1 SEHNR and CDR2 FQNEAQ (reference sequence). Trimming left V 8 bases short and J 4 bases short, with 16 bases between. The CDR3 sequence is 14 residues long. The CDR3 nucleotides read TGTGCCAGCTGCTACCGGGAGTTCGCAGATACGCAGTATTTT. Protein: CASCYREFADTQYF.

J is TRBJ1-1 and V is TRBV5-1; D is ambiguous. The germline CDR1 and CDR2 sequences are SGHRS and YFSETQ. Trimming left V 0 bases short and J 4 bases short, with 13 bases between. The CDR3 contains 15 residues. The CDR3: CASSLDRLRGTEAFF. The CDR3 nucleotides are TGCGCCAGCAGCTTGGACCGGCTTCGGGGCACTGAAGCTTTCTTT.

The CDR3 nucleotides read TGTGCCACCAGTCCCGCAGTCCCAGATACGCAGTATTTT. Residues: CATSPAVPDTQYF. The chain carries TRBV24-1 and TRBJ2-3; D is uncertain. Trimming left V 6 bases short and J 4 bases short, with 10 bases between. CDR1 KGHDR and CDR2 SFDVKD come from the germline V gene. The CDR3 is 13 amino acids.